One and the same sample provided the 21 T cell receptor beta chains below, sequenced in a study of blood T cell repertoires in COVID-19. Repertoires were generated with immunoSEQ multiplex PCR, while TCRdb's copy carries only in-frame clones and drops some. This table holds 200,000 to 250,000 clones, approximately 80% found once. Material for sequencing was peripheral blood. These receptors came from a woman between 45 and 65 years old with acute or convalescent COVID-19.

This clone was detected once. The V and J genes are TRBV3-1 (or the pseudogene TRBV3-2) and TRBJ2-2; 8 bases line up with TRBD2. Per the germline V gene, CDR1 is LGHDT and CDR2 is YNNKEL (reference sequence). J lost 3 bases, V lost 6 bases, and 6 bases had no gene match. The CDR3 is 15 residues long. The CDR3 protein is CASRPGLVDTGELFF. Written as DNA, the CDR3 is TGTGCCAGCAGACCGGGACTAGTTGACACCGGGGAGCTGTTTTTT.

The chain is built from TRBV28 and TRBJ2-1; 7 bases fit TRBD2. The CDR3 has 16 amino acids. Trimming took 3 bases from V and 8 from J; bases not matched to a gene: 13. Germline assignment: CDR1 MDHEN and CDR2 SYDVKM. Written as DNA, the CDR3 is TGTGCCAGCAGTTTCCCCCTCGGGGCGGGAGTCGATGAGCAGTTCTTC. It translates to CASSFPLGAGVDEQFF.

This chain joins TRBV18 and TRBJ2-1, with a weak D call TRBD2 (5 bases). The CDR3 is 17 amino acids. Germline V gene lookup returns CDR1 KGHSH and CDR2 LQKENI. V lost 1 base and J 1 base, leaving 14 bases between the germline ends. The CDR3 here is CASSPLSGRGSYNEQFF. CDR3 nucleotides: TGTGCCAGCTCACCACTTTCGGGTCGGGGTTCCTACAATGAGCAGTTCTTC. Looking up the rest from reference TRBV18 and TRBJ2-1 gives the full variable domain: NAGVMQNPRHLVRRRGQEARLRCSPMKGHSHVYWYRQLPEEGLKFMVYLQKENIIDESGMPKERFSAEFPKEGPSILRIQQVVRGDSAAYFCASSPLSGRGSYNEQFFGPGTRLTVL.

The chain links TRBV1 to TRBJ2-3; TRBD2, the D gene given by the table, was not confirmed from the DNA. TRBV1 is shown as a pseudogene. This CDR3 spans 16 amino acids. DNA of the CDR3: TGCACCAGCAGCCAAGTCGACGGCGGGGGCACAGATACGCAGTATTTT. Residues: CTSSQVDGGGTDTQYF.

This chain links TRBV2 with TRBJ2-2, with D possibly being TRBD2 (5 bases). In germline, CDR1 is SNHLY, CDR2 FYNNEI. The V end lost 5 bases, the J end lost 4 bases, and 14 bases lay between the germline ends. The CDR3 runs to 15 residues. The CDR3 sequence: CASSFLANPTGELFF. CDR3 DNA: TGTGCCAGCAGTTTCCTAGCAAACCCCACCGGGGAGCTGTTTTTT.

J is TRBJ1-2 and V is TRBV28, with 7 bases identical to TRBD1. V trimming: 8 bases; J trimming: 4 bases; junction bases outside the gene matches: 7. The CDR3 extends over 13 amino acids. The V gene's germline CDR1 is MDHEN and CDR2 SYDVKM. The CDR3 sequence: CASASDRFYGYTF. CDR3 bases: TGTGCCAGCGCCTCGGACAGGTTCTATGGCTACACCTTC.

The V and J genes are TRBV4-3 and TRBJ2-2, with D possibly TRBD2 on 6 matching bases. V gave up 1 base and J gave up 4 bases, with 13 bases separating them. Germline assignment: CDR1 LGHNA and CDR2 YSLEER. The CDR3 consists of 16 residues. CDR3 DNA sequence: TGCGCCAGCAGCCAAGTCTCTGGGGGAGGCACCGGGGAGCTGTTTTTT. Its translation: CASSQVSGGGTGELFF.

J is TRBJ2-2 and V is TRBV19; 10 bases align to TRBD2. With 7 bases clipped from V and 4 bases from J, the junction kept 3 bases outside the gene matches. CDR3 length equals 14 residues. CDR1 is LNHDA, CDR2 SQIVND, per germline (reference sequence). This chain's CDR3 is CASILAGVTGELFF. As DNA, the CDR3 is TGTGCCAGTATTCTAGCGGGAGTCACCGGGGAGCTGTTTTTT.

The chain employs TRBV6-2 or TRBV6-3 and TRBJ1-6, with D perhaps matching TRBD1 (5 bases). Trimming removed 1 base at V and 9 bases at J, with 10 bases between. Germline CDR1 is MNHEY and CDR2 is SVGEGT. CDR3 size: 14 residues. CDR3 protein: CASSYWGEPSPLHF. The CDR3 DNA is TGTGCCAGCAGTTACTGGGGGGAACCTTCACCCCTCCACTTT.

This clone came up a few times. This CDR3 is also generated by other DNA sequences in the sample. The rearrangement links TRBV20-1 to TRBJ2-7; D unresolved. Germline-derived CDR1 and CDR2 are DFQATT and SNEGSKA (reference sequence). Deletions cut 3 bases from V and 5 bases from J, with 8 bases between. The CDR3 loop spans 11 amino acids. For the CDR3, the DNA is TGCAGTGCTAGTTCCGGTCACGAGCAGTACTTC. Translation: CSASSGHEQYF.

The V call is TRBV6-5, the J call TRBJ1-2; TRBD1 might be the D (6 bases). Germline loops: CDR1 MNHEY, CDR2 SVGAGI. The CDR3 consists of 15 residues. V was cut by 8 bases and J by 3 bases, with 19 bases left in between. The CDR3 DNA reads as TGTGCCAGCTTACATTTCAGGGGAGGGGACTATGGCTACACCTTC. Protein: CASLHFRGGDYGYTF.

This chain joins TRBV12-3 or TRBV12-4 and TRBJ2-7; D gene ambiguous. The CDR3 is 13 amino acids. The ends were cut back, 5 bases at V and 2 bases at J, with 10 bases in the middle. In DNA, the CDR3 is TGTGCCAGCAGTGTCGGTATCCCCTACGAGCAGTACTTC. This gives the protein CASSVGIPYEQYF.

There are a few counts of this clone. The rearrangement joins TRBV5-6 to TRBJ1-2, with 7 bases that match TRBD1. The CDR3 sequence is 14 residues long. J lost 1 base, V lost 3 bases, and 3 bases had no gene match. Germline V gene sequence: CDR1 SGHDT, CDR2 YYEEEE. For the CDR3, the DNA is TGTGCCAGCAGCTGGGGACAGCATAACTATGGCTACACCTTC. This codes for CASSWGQHNYGYTF.

CDR3 region: CASRSRQGWEKLFF. In nucleotides, the CDR3 is TGTGCCAGCAGGTCTCGACAGGGGTGGGAAAAACTGTTTTTT. The chain recombines TRBV28 with TRBJ1-4; 8 bases match TRBD1. V shed 6 bases and J 8 bases; nucleotides not matched to a gene: 8. This CDR3 region has 14 residues. Per the germline V gene, CDR1 is MDHEN and CDR2 is SYDVKM.

The chain is built from TRBV30 and TRBJ2-5; the match to TRBD2 covers 8 bases. V was pared by 5 bases and J by 1 base, with 6 bases of the junction left unmatched. This CDR3 comprises 14 residues. Germline assignment: CDR1 GTSNPN and CDR2 SVGIG (reference sequence). CDR3: CAWGLAGPQETQYF. The DNA for the CDR3 is TGTGCCTGGGGGCTAGCGGGCCCCCAAGAGACCCAGTACTTC. Variable domain in full (rest from reference TRBV30 and TRBJ2-5): SQTIHQWPATLVQPVGSPLSLECTVEGTSNPNLYWYRQAAGRGLQLLFYSVGIGQISSEVPQNLSASRPQDRQFILSSKKLLLSDSGFYLCAWGLAGPQETQYFGPGTRLLVL.

The chain recombines TRBV10-1 with TRBJ2-5; 10 bases line up with TRBD2. The germline CDR1 and CDR2 sequences are WNHNN and SYGVQD (reference sequence). The V and J ends lost 6 bases and 5 bases, in that order; junction bases with no gene match: 6. This CDR3 has 14 residues. This chain's CDR3 is CASRSGRAGETQYF. As DNA, the CDR3 is TGCGCCAGCAGGAGCGGGAGGGCCGGGGAGACCCAGTACTTC.

V and J are TRBV6-5 and TRBJ2-1, with 9 bases lining up with TRBD2. J gave up 9 bases and V 4 bases, and 10 bases lay outside the gene matches. The CDR3 runs to 15 residues. Germline loops: CDR1 MNHEY, CDR2 SVGAGI. CDR3 loop: CASSLGRGGRFEQFF. CDR3 coding DNA: TGTGCCAGCAGTTTAGGGCGGGGGGGCCGATTTGAGCAGTTCTTC.

This chain connects TRBV27 to TRBJ1-2; a weak D match, TRBD1 (5 bases). The CDR3 totals 16 residues. CDR1 and CDR2 (germline): MNHEY, SMNVEV (reference sequence). V lost 3 bases and J lost 0, with 14 bases in between. The CDR3 bases are TGTGCCAGCAGTTTCCTCTCAGGGAAATCTAACTATGGCTACACCTTC. Translating gives CASSFLSGKSNYGYTF.

The V call is TRBV19, the J call TRBJ1-2; D remains unclear. Trimming shortened V by 10 bases and J by 2 bases, and 14 bases separated the two germline ends. In germline, CDR1 is LNHDA, CDR2 SQIVND (reference sequence). The CDR3 has 13 amino acids. CDR3 sequence (DNA): TGTGCCACCGAGTCCGGTCGGAACTATGGCTACACCTTC. This gives the protein CATESGRNYGYTF.

The rearrangement joins TRBV23-1 to TRBJ1-5; D unresolved. TRBV23-1 is an open reading frame, and its role is uncertain. Trimming removed 0 bases from V and 2 bases from J, with 17 bases in between. The CDR3 loop spans 18 amino acids. CDR3: CASSQSRISGNGNQPQHF. As DNA, the CDR3 is TGCGCCAGCAGTCAATCGCGGATCTCGGGGAATGGCAATCAGCCCCAGCATTTT.

The chain combines TRBV7-9 with TRBJ1-2; no clear D gene. The germline gives CDR1 SEHNR, CDR2 FQNEAQ (reference sequence). Deletions cut 7 bases from V and 0 bases from J, with 6 bases between. The CDR3 is made up of 12 amino acids. The CDR3 region is CASNTANYGYTF. The CDR3 DNA sequence: TGTGCCAGCAACACAGCTAACTATGGCTACACCTTC.